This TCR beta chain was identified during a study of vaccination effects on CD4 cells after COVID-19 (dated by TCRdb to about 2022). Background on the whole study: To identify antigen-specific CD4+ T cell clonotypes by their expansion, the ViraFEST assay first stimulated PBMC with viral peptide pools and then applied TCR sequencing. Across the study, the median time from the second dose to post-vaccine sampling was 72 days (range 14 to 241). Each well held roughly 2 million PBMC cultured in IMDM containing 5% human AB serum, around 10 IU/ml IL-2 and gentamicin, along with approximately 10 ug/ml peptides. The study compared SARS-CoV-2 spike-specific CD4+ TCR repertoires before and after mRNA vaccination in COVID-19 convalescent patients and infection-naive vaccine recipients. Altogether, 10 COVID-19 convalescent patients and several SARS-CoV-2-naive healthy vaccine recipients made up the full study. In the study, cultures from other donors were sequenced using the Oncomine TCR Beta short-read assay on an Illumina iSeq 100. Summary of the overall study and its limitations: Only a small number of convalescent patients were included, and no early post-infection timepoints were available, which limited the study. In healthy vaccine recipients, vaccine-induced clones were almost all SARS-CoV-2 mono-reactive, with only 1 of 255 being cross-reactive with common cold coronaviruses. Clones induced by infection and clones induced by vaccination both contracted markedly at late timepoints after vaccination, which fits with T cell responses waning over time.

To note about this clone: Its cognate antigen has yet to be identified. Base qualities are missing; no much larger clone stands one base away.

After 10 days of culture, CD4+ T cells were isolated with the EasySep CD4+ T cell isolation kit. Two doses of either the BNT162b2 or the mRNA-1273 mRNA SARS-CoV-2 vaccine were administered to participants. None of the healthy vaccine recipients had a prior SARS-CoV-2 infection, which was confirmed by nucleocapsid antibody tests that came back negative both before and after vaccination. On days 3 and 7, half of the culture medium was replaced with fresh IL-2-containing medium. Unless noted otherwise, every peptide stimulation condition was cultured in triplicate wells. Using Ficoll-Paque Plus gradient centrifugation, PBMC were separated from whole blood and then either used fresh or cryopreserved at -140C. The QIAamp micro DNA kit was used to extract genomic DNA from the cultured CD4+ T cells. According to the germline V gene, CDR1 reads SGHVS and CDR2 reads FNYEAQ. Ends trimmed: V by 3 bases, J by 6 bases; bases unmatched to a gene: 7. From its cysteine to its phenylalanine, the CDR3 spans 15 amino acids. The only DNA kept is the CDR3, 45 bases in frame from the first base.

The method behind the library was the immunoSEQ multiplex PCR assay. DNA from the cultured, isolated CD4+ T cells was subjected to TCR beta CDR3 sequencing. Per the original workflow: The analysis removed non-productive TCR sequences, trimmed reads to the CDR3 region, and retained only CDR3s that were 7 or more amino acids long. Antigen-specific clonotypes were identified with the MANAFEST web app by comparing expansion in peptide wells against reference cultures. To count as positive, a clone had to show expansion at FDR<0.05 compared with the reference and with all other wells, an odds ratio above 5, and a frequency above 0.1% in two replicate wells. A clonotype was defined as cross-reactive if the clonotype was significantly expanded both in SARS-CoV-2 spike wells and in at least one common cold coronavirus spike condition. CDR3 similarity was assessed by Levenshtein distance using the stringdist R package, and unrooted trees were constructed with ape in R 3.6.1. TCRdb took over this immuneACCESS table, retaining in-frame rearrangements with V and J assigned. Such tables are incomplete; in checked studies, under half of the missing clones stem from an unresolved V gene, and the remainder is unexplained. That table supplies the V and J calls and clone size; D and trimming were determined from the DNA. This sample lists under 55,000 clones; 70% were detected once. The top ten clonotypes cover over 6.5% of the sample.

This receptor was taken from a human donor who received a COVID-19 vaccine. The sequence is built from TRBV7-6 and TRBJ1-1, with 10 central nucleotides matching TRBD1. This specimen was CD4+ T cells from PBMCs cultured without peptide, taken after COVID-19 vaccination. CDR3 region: CASSLRTGGESEAFF. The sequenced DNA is TGTGCCAGCAGCTTGCGGACAGGGGGTGAATCTGAAGCTTTCTTT.